The 18 T cell receptor beta chains listed next were all sequenced from one sample in a study of T cell changes during pregnancy in multiple sclerosis. This table comes from immunoSEQ multiplex PCR, and its TCRdb copy is limited to in-frame clones, with some not included. The table shows about 39,000 clones, with roughly 90% occurring only once. The specimen was CD8+ T cells from peripheral blood mononuclear cells, collected before pregnancy. All receptors derive from a female donor with multiple sclerosis, enrolled in a pregnancy study.

CDR3 DNA: TGCGCCAGCAGCCAAGATCTCAGGGGAACCGGGGAGCTGTTTTTT. This encodes CASSQDLRGTGELFF. The chain uses TRBV4-1 and TRBJ2-2; tentative D call: TRBD1 (6 bases). This CDR3 has 15 residues. Trimming left V 0 bases short and J 5 bases short, with 10 bases between. In germline, CDR1 is MGHRA, CDR2 YSYEKL.

The chain couples TRBV5-1 to TRBJ2-3; 9 bases fit TRBD1. Germline CDR1 is SGHRS and CDR2 is YFSETQ. V lost 4 bases, J lost 0 bases, and 9 bases stayed unmatched. The CDR3 sequence is 17 residues long. The CDR3 loop reads CASSAWDRETSTDTQYF. CDR3 nucleotides: TGCGCCAGCAGCGCTTGGGACAGGGAAACTAGCACAGATACGCAGTATTTT.

The chain joins TRBV2 to TRBJ2-7, with D perhaps TRBD1 (6 bases). Trimming took 6 bases from V and 0 from J, leaving 9 bases between them. The CDR3 spans 13 residues. Germline V gene data show CDR1 as SNHLY and CDR2 as FYNNEI. DNA for the CDR3: TGTGCCAGCAGGGCAGGGGACTCCTACGAGCAGTACTTC. Its protein product is CASRAGDSYEQYF.

The chain combines TRBV19 with TRBJ1-5; 7 bases are shared with TRBD1. With V trimmed by 8 bases and J by 5 bases, 9 bases remained unmatched. Germline V gene lookup returns CDR1 LNHDA and CDR2 SQIVND (reference sequence). The CDR3 consists of 14 residues. CDR3 protein: CASGTGVVYQPQHF. CDR3 in DNA: TGTGCCAGTGGTACAGGGGTAGTGTATCAGCCCCAGCATTTT.

CDR3 residues: CASSQSKQAATSYEQYF. The DNA for the CDR3 is TGCGCCAGCAGTCAGTCAAAACAGGCAGCCACCTCCTACGAGCAGTACTTC. The chain employs TRBV23-1 and TRBJ2-7; a weak D match, TRBD1 (5 bases). TRBV23-1 is an ORF; its function is uncertain. Trimming pared 3 bases from V and 0 bases from J, leaving 18 bases between. The CDR3 extends over 17 amino acids.

The chain has TRBV14 and TRBJ2-3; D not resolved. The ends were cut back, 0 bases at V and 5 bases at J, with 15 bases in the middle. The CDR3 covers 16 residues. Per the germline V gene, CDR1 is SGHDN and CDR2 is FVKESK. CDR3 nucleotides: TGTGCCAGCAGCCAAGAAACCTATCCTTGGAGAGATACGCAGTATTTT. Protein product: CASSQETYPWRDTQYF.

The count of this clone is one. V usage is TRBV6-4 and J usage is TRBJ2-7; 12 positions match TRBD2. The V segment lost 0 bases and the J segment 6 bases; nucleotides outside the gene matches: 3. The CDR3 length is 15 residues. The germline gives CDR1 MRHNA, CDR2 SNTAGT. The CDR3 DNA is TGTGCCAGCAGTGACTCGACTAGCGGGAGTGGCGAGCAGTACTTC. Encoded protein: CASSDSTSGSGEQYF.

The chain is built from TRBV27 and TRBJ2-7, with 9 bases aligning to TRBD2. The CDR3 length is 15 residues. Germline values: CDR1 MNHEY, CDR2 SMNVEV (reference sequence). V dropped 0 bases and J dropped 3; count of bases not matched to a gene: 3. The CDR3 reads CASSLSAGGIYEQYF. CDR3 in DNA: TGTGCCAGCAGTTTATCCGCGGGAGGGATCTACGAGCAGTACTTC.

The rearrangement joins TRBV14 to TRBJ2-3, with D tentatively TRBD2 (6 bases). From germline, CDR1 is SGHDN and CDR2 FVKESK. This CDR3 contains 13 residues. V lost 3 bases to trimming and J lost 7 bases, with 11 bases between them. In DNA, the CDR3 is TGTGCCAGCAGCCACCGGAGGGCGAATACGCAGTATTTT. Protein product: CASSHRRANTQYF. The full variable domain, rest sourced from reference TRBV14 and TRBJ2-3, is EAGVTQFPSHSVIEKGQTVTLRCDPISGHDNLYWYRRVMGKEIKFLLHFVKESKQDESGMPNNRFLAERTGGTYSTLKVQPAELEDSGVYFCASSHRRANTQYFGPGTRLTVL.

V is TRBV9 and J is TRBJ2-3, with 8 bases lining up with TRBD2. The CDR3 runs 14 residues. Germline CDR1 SGDLS, CDR2 YYNGEE. Germline trimming cut 3 bases from V and 4 bases from J; bases unmatched to any gene: 4. CDR3 in amino acids: CASSAGGGSDTQYF. As DNA, the CDR3 is TGTGCCAGCAGCGCGGGGGGGGGTTCAGATACGCAGTATTTT. Combining the CDR3 with reference TRBV9 and TRBJ2-3 gives the whole variable domain DSGVTQTPKHLITATGQRVTLRCSPRSGDLSVYWYQQSLDQGLQFLIQYYNGEERAKGNILERFSAQQFPDLHSELNLSSLELGDSALYFCASSAGGGSDTQYFGPGTRLTVL.

V is TRBV27 and J is TRBJ1-2; 7 bases agree with TRBD1. The CDR3 covers 11 residues. V lost 6 bases, J lost 8 bases, and 3 bases stayed unmatched. Germline CDR1 and CDR2: MNHEY and SMNVEV (reference sequence). In DNA, the CDR3 is TGTGCCAGCAGGGCAGGGGGGGGCTACACCTTC. This encodes CASRAGGGYTF.

The V and J genes are TRBV6-5 and TRBJ1-4; a possible D gene is TRBD1 (5 bases). The CDR3 loop spans 13 amino acids. V lost 6 bases to trimming and J lost 7 bases, with 12 bases between them. Germline CDR1 reads MNHEY; CDR2 reads SVGAGI. The CDR3 loop is CASSPTGFEKLFF. The CDR3 DNA is TGTGCCAGCAGCCCCACAGGATTTGAAAAACTGTTTTTT.

The chain links TRBV6-1 to TRBJ1-4; a weak D match, TRBD1 (6 bases). There are 15 residues in the CDR3. Trimming stripped 0 bases from V and 6 bases from J, with 11 bases between. The germline V gene has CDR1 MNHNS and CDR2 SASEGT. For the CDR3, the DNA is TGTGCCAGCAGTGAAGCTGTGGGGGCACATGAAAAACTGTTTTTT. Translating gives CASSEAVGAHEKLFF.

The chain is built from TRBV10-2 and TRBJ2-7, with a possible D match to TRBD1 (6 bases). Trimming took off 7 bases at V and 2 bases at J, with 9 bases between the two ends. CDR3 size: 12 residues. From germline, CDR1 is WSHSY and CDR2 SAAADI. The CDR3 DNA follows: TGCGCCAGCACCGACAGGCCCTACGAGCAGTACTTC. Amino acid sequence: CASTDRPYEQYF.

CDR3 protein: CASSPIPGEGPYEQYF. For the CDR3, the DNA is TGTGCCAGCAGCCCGATTCCAGGGGAAGGGCCCTACGAGCAGTACTTC. The rearrangement uses TRBV11-2 and TRBJ2-7; D perhaps matches TRBD1 (6 bases). Trimming took off 5 bases at V and 2 bases at J, with 19 bases between the two ends. Germline V CDR1 and CDR2: SGHAT, FQNNGV. The CDR3 covers 16 residues.

The V gene is TRBV12-5, the J gene TRBJ1-2; TRBD1 matches 8 bases. Germline V lookup: CDR1 LGHNT, CDR2 FRNRAP. This CDR3 has 13 residues. Unmatched junction bases numbered 2, after V lost 1 base and J lost 7 bases. The CDR3 nucleotides are TGTGCTAGTGGTTTGGGGACAGGGTCTGGCTACACCTTC. This translates into CASGLGTGSGYTF. The whole variable domain, remainder taken from reference TRBV12-5 and TRBJ1-2, is DARVTQTPRHKVTEMGQEVTMRCQPILGHNTVFWYRQTMMQGLELLAYFRNRAPLDDSGMPKDRFSAEMPDATLATLKIQPSEPRDSAVYFCASGLGTGSGYTFGSGTRLTVV.

This clone came up once. V gene TRBV5-6 combines with J gene TRBJ1-5; D remains unclear. The germline V gene has CDR1 SGHDT and CDR2 YYEEEE. Trimming cost V 4 bases and J 3 bases, with 14 bases left between them. This CDR3 is built from 15 residues. CDR3 nucleotide sequence: TGTGCCAGCAGCAACTCCCGTCGTTACAATCAGCCCCAGCATTTT. Translating gives CASSNSRRYNQPQHF.

This chain uses TRBV29-1 with TRBJ1-1; D may be TRBD1 (6 bases). V was trimmed by 4 bases and J by 3 bases, leaving 15 bases between them. The CDR3 has 14 residues. Germline V gene data show CDR1 as SQVTM and CDR2 as ANQGSEA. The chain's CDR3 is CSVVRVPGDTEAFF. The CDR3 DNA sequence: TGCAGCGTTGTACGGGTTCCAGGGGACACTGAAGCTTTCTTT.